Described below is a single T cell receptor beta chain sequence and its context. No cognate antigen has been identified for it. Base-call qualities are not available, and no considerably larger clone is one nucleotide away. CDR1 is given as MNHNY and CDR2 as SVGAGI, both from the germline V gene (reference sequence). The CDR3 sequence holds 12 residues, the cysteine and phenylalanine included. This entry keeps only the CDR3 DNA: 36 bases, framed from base 1. The trial excluded patients who had a history of autoimmune disease or were on systemic immunosuppression. Peripheral blood for TCR sequencing was collected from all dose cohorts at baseline, on cycle 4 day 1, and on cycle 7 day 1. Samples came from an open-label, multicenter, first-in-human phase I dose-escalation trial of ivuxolimab. The trial enrolled adults with locally advanced or metastatic head and neck squamous cell, hepatocellular, melanoma or renal cell carcinoma. Before TCR sequencing, CD4+ T cells and CD8+ T cells were sorted from peripheral blood as separate populations.

This sample was taken from a study of OX40 agonist ivuxolimab in advanced cancers. Regarding the research as a whole: Ivuxolimab was an agonistic, fully human IgG2 monoclonal antibody directed against OX40 (CD134), a costimulatory receptor. In the dose-escalation cohort, more than 75% of patients were male, and the mean age was approximately 60 years, with a range of 23 to 79. Patients were allowed to have had prior anti-PD-1, anti-PD-L1 or anti-CTLA-4 therapy, and roughly two fifths of the dose-escalation patients had been treated with checkpoint inhibitors. Intravenous ivuxolimab was administered to patients every 2 weeks at six dose levels: 0.01, 0.1, 0.3, 1.5, 3 and 10 mg/kg. Three dose-escalation patients achieved partial responses, one with hepatocellular carcinoma and two with cutaneous melanoma. Among the roughly 50 dose-escalation patients, around 19 had hepatocellular carcinoma, approximately 15 melanoma, 9 renal cell carcinoma and 9 head and neck cancer. Peripheral TCRbeta sequencing was intended to test whether TCR sequence diversity was altered and clonal T-cell expansion was caused by ivuxolimab. The monotherapy dose-escalation portion (N ≈ 50 patients) of the phase I ivuxolimab trial is reported in the paper. The investigation overall reported the following: At doses of 0.1 to 3.0 mg/kg, clonal expansion of both CD4+ and CD8+ T cells in blood was seen between baseline and week 6. The antigen specificity of the clonally expanded peripheral T cells was not determined. In the 0.1-3.0 mg/kg groups, partial responders had among the lowest normalized peripheral clonal expansion, particularly in CD8+ T cells. After ivuxolimab, more expanded clones were found on average in CD8+ T cells than in CD4+ T cells. Low levels of normalized T-cell clonal expansion were also seen in some nonresponding patients.

Genomic DNA was isolated from the sorted cells so that the TCRbeta CDR3 region could be sequenced. The immunoSEQ Assay was used to sequence the TCRbeta CDR3 regions. This immuneACCESS table, as held by TCRdb, lists in-frame sequences with V and J called but not all clones. Of the missing ones, under half trace to an unresolved V gene in checked studies; the others have no known cause. Here the sample has about 13,000 clones; 75% to 85% occur a single time. Approximately 18% of the sample goes to the ten largest clones. The sample consisted of CD4+ or CD8+ T cells sorted from blood, taken in a trial of the OX40 agonist ivuxolimab. This clonotype originated in an adult with an advanced solid tumor such as melanoma, head and neck, liver or kidney cancer. This receptor chain uses TRBV6-6 and TRBJ2-4, and perhaps TRBD2 as D gene, on 6 matching bases. Read as DNA, the sequence is TGTCCCCAACCGGGGGAAAAAAACATTCAGTACTTC. Its product reads: CPQPGEKNIQYF.